This T cell receptor beta chain stems from a study of CD8+CD57+ T cells in acquired aplastic anemia. Across the study: Recorded DNA amounts for sorted CD4+ and CD8+ cells had an average of approximately 3 ug.

The patients chosen for sequencing had shown expansion of CD8+CD57+ cells (detected by flow cytometry). None of the patients had been given any therapy when their blood was sampled. Regarding the study as a whole: In CD8+ cells, Simpson's diversity showed no significant difference between patients and controls. Patients and controls had in common 25 to 35 CD8+ CDR3 sequences.

CDR1 is SGHVS, CDR2 FQNEAQ, per germline. This CDR3 is built from 13 residues. The ends were cut back, 5 bases at V and 7 bases at J, with 13 bases in the middle. According to the study, genomic DNA was the template for TCR beta VDJ and CDR3 profiling. TCRdb analysed the reads with MiXCR anew, one entry per CDR3 protein. The table lists around 220,000 distinct CDR3 sequences, roughly 53% of them singletons. Turning to this clonotype: Its target is unknown.

The chain carries TRBV7-8 and TRBJ2-3; D is unresolved. Sequencing was performed on sorted CD4+, CD8+, or CD8+CD57+ T cells (not recorded which) from PBMCs. The sequence derives from a human donor with aplastic anemia. CDR3 nucleotides: TGTGCCAGCAGCCAAGATAGGCTTCATACGCAGTATTTT. It codes for CASSQDRLHTQYF.